This T cell receptor (beta chain) was sequenced for a study of cytomegalovirus exposure and HLA in healthy donors. General study results and limits: In vitro testing confirmed a few CMV-associated chains as specific for CMV antigens.

This clone was seen more than once but under ten times. The antigen remains unidentified. Germline V lookup: CDR1 MNHNS, CDR2 SASEGT. CDR3 length: 14 amino acids. With 4 bases removed from V and 3 bases from J, the gap between germline ends came to 12 bases. A multiplex PCR was run with 60 Vbeta primers and 13 Jbeta primers. TCRdb keeps only in-frame clones here, not all; method: immunoSEQ multiplex PCR. The table shows roughly 130,000 clones, with around 79% occurring only once. This chain connects TRBV6-1 to TRBJ1-2; D unclear. The sequenced sample was PBMCs. This TCR came from a woman in her thirties or forties in good health and CMV-seropositive. In DNA, the CDR3 is TGTGCCAGCAGTGTCGCAAACGCGGACTATGGCTACACCTTC. It encodes CASSVANADYGYTF.